The sequence of this T cell receptor (beta chain) was determined in a study of T cell responses to AZD1222 COVID-19 vaccine. The table came from immunoSEQ multiplex PCR; TCRdb's copy has only in-frame clones and leaves some out. The repertoire includes approximately 150,000 clones, 75% to 95% of them detected once, and 4.4% sits in the top ten. V was clipped by 5 bases and J by 4 bases; unmatched bases: 9. The CDR3 is 16 residues long. Germline V gene data show CDR1 as SGHNT and CDR2 as YENEEA. The TCR sequence derives from an adult in good health. The chain recombines TRBV11-3 with TRBJ2-7, with 12 bases matching TRBD2. Sample: peripheral blood, taken on day 0 of AZD1222 vaccination. The CDR3 nucleotides read TGTGCCAGCAGCCAAGGAGGACTAGCGGGACTGTACGAGCAGTACTTC. This translates into CASSQGGLAGLYEQYF.